This T cell receptor beta chain stems from a study of T cell repertoires in cytomegalovirus infection. Study-level results: Cumulative frequency (of public TCR beta family members) identified carriers of CMV plus the relevant HLA. The ex vivo response showed dominance by HLA-C-restricted CMV-specific TCR beta clonotypes.

In this sample, this clonotype turned up once. Its specificity is unknown. Trimming at V came to 3 bases and at J to 5 bases, leaving 10 bases not matched to a gene. The CDR3 extends over 17 amino acids. Germline CDR1 MNHEY, CDR2 SMNVEV (reference sequence). MiXCR was run by TCRdb on the reads, yielding one entry per CDR3 protein. The data contain about a million distinct CDR3 sequences, 25% to 40% of them singletons. The chain has TRBV27 and TRBJ1-6, with TRBD1 identical over 7 bases. The receptor was derived from a human donor in good health (CMV status not recorded). Some clones in this sample may be carry-over from other donors' samples. The sequencing here drew on cultured CD8+ T cells from PBMCs, taken from culture after CMV antigen stimulation. The DNA for the CDR3 is TGTGCCAGCAGTTTTCTCCCCCCACAGGGGAATAATTCACCCCTCCACTTT. Amino acid sequence: CASSFLPPQGNNSPLHF.